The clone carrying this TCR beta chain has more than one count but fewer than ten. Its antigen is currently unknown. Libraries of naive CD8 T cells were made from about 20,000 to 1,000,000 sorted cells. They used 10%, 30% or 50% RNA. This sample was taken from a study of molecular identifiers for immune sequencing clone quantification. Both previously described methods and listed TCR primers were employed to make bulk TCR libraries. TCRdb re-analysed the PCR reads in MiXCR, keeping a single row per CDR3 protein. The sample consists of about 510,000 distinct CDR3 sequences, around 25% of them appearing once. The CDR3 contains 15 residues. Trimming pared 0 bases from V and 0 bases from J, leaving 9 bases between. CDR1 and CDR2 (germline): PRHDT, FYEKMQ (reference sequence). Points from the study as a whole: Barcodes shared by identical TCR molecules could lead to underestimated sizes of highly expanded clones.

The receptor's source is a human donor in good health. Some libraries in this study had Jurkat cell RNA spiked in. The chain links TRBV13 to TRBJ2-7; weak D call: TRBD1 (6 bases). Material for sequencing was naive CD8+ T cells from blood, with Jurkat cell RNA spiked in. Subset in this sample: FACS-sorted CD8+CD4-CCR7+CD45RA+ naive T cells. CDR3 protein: CASSLGEGDSYEQYF. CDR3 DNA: TGTGCCAGCAGCTTAGGAGAGGGGGACTCCTACGAGCAGTACTTC.